One sample yielded the 7 T cell receptor beta chains listed below, sequenced in a study of T cell repertoires in cytomegalovirus infection. TCRdb recomputed calls from the reads with MiXCR, one row per CDR3 protein. The table has under 200,000 distinct CDR3 sequences, approximately 9.7% seen once. The sample comprised PBMCs. The receptors were gathered from a human donor in good health (CMV status not recorded). Some clones in this sample may be carry-over from other donors' samples.

This clonotype was picked up many times. The chain uses TRBV11-2 and TRBJ1-1, with D possibly matching TRBD1 (6 bases). Germline CDR1 and CDR2: SGHAT and FQNNGV. The ends were cut back, 2 bases at V and 0 bases at J, with 13 bases in the middle. The CDR3 covers 16 residues. The CDR3 here is CASSLKSRTVNTEAFF. CDR3 DNA sequence: TGTGCCAGCAGCTTAAAATCCCGGACAGTGAACACTGAAGCTTTCTTT.

This clonotype appeared a few times. The CDR3 is CASSRLTGYNEQFF. CDR3 nucleotides: TGTGCCAGCAGCCGCCTGACAGGATACAATGAGCAGTTCTTC. This rearrangement joins TRBV14 to TRBJ2-1, with D possibly matching TRBD1 (6 bases). The V gene's germline CDR1 is SGHDN and CDR2 FVKESK. CDR3 length equals 14 residues. V dropped 4 bases and J dropped 4 bases, with 11 bases sitting between them.

Details on this clonotype: Since a much larger clone is just one base distant, this may be a read error. This chain links TRBV27 with TRBJ1-2, with 8 bases that match TRBD1. J lost 7 bases, V lost 0 bases, and 4 bases had no gene match. In germline, CDR1 is MNHEY, CDR2 SMNVEV (reference sequence). The CDR3 sequence is 14 residues long. CDR3 DNA: TGTGCCAGCAGTTTATCATGTACAGGGGGTGGCTACACCTTC. It yields the protein CASSLSCTGGGYTF.

This clonotype was seen at least ten times. This chain connects TRBV6-2 or TRBV6-3 to TRBJ1-1, with TRBD1 matching over 7 bases. The CDR3 is 16 residues long. Unmatched junction bases numbered 10, after V lost 6 bases and J lost 0 bases. Germline V gene lookup returns CDR1 MNHEY and CDR2 SVGEGT. In DNA form, the CDR3 reads TGTGCCAGCAGACTAAACGGACAGGTGATGAACACTGAAGCTTTCTTT. It translates to CASRLNGQVMNTEAFF.

V gene TRBV27 combines with J gene TRBJ2-7; TRBD2 matches 9 bases. This CDR3 has 13 residues. After removal of 7 bases from V and 3 bases from J, the junction contained 4 bases not matched to a gene. Germline CDR1 and CDR2: MNHEY and SMNVEV (reference sequence). The CDR3 region is CASKWREGYEQYF. The CDR3 DNA is TGTGCCAGCAAGTGGCGGGAGGGCTACGAGCAGTACTTC.

This clonotype was picked up many times. The chain couples TRBV11-2 to TRBJ2-4; 10 bases are shared with TRBD2. This CDR3 has 20 amino acids. V dropped 1 base and J dropped 2; count of bases not matched to a gene: 14. Germline values: CDR1 SGHAT, CDR2 FQNNGV. The CDR3 loop reads CASSLASRASGSRTKNIQYF. The CDR3 DNA reads TGTGCCAGCAGCTTAGCCTCGAGGGCTAGCGGGAGTCGGACCAAAAACATTCAGTACTTC. Together with reference TRBV11-2 and TRBJ2-4, the CDR3 gives the full variable domain: EAGVAQSPRYKIIEKRQSVAFWCNPISGHATLYWYQQILGQGPKLLIQFQNNGVVDDSQLPKDRFSAERLKGVDSTLKIQPAKLEDSAVYLCASSLASRASGSRTKNIQYFGAGTRLSVL.

This clonotype turned up a few times. V and J are TRBV28 and TRBJ1-5; D is uncertain. Deletions cut 6 bases from V and 0 bases from J, with 18 bases between. From germline, CDR1 is MDHEN and CDR2 SYDVKM. The CDR3 covers 17 residues. CDR3 sequence: CASSSPAGIISNQPQHF. CDR3 nucleotide sequence: TGTGCCAGCAGCTCCCCCGCCGGGATCATTAGCAATCAGCCCCAGCATTTT. The full variable domain, rest sourced from reference TRBV28 and TRBJ1-5, is DVKVTQSSRYLVKRTGEKVFLECVQDMDHENMFWYRQDPGLGLRLIYFSYDVKMKEKGDIPEGYSVSREKKERFSLILESASTNQTSMYLCASSSPAGIISNQPQHFGDGTRLSIL.